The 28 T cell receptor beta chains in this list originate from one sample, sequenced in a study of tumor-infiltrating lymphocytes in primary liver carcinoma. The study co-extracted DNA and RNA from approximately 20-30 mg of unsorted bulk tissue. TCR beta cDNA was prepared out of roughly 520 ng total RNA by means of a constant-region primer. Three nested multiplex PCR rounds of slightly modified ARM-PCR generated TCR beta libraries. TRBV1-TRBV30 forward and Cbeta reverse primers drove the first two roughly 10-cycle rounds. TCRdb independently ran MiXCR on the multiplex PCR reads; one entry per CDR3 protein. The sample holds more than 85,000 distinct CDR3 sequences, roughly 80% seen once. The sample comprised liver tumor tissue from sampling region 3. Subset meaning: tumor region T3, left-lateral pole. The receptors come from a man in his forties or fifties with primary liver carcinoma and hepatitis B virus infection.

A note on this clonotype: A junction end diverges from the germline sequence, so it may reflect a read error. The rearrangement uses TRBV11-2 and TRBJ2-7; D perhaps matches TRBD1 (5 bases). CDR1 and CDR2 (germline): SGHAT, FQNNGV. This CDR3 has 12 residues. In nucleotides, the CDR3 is TGTGCCAGCAGTTCCTGGGGCTACAAGCAGTACTTC. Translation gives CASSSWGYKQYF. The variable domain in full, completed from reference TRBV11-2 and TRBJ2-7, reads EAGVAQSPRYKIIEKRQSVAFWCNPISGHATLYWYQQILGQGPKLLIQFQNNGVVDDSQLPKDRFSAERLKGVDSTLKIQPAKLEDSAVYLCASSSWGYKQYFGPGTRLTVT.

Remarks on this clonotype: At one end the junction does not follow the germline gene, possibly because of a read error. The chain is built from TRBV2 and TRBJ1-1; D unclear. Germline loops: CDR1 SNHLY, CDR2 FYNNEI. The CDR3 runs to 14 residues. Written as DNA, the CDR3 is TGTGTCAGCAGGATACTCGGTGGTAACGCTGAAGCTTTCTTT. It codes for CVSRILGGNAEAFF.

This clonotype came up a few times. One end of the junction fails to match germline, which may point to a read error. In nucleotides, the CDR3 is TGTAGCGTTGAGGGGGAAGGGCGCGAGCAGTTCTTC. Translated: CSVEGEGREQFF. This chain uses TRBV29-1 with TRBJ2-1; tentatively, D is TRBD1 (6 bases). The germline V gene has CDR1 SQVTM and CDR2 ANQGSEA. The CDR3 consists of 12 residues.

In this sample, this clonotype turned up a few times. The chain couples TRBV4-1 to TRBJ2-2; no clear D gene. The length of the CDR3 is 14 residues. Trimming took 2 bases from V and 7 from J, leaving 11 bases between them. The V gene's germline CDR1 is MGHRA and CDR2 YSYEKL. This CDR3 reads CASSQLALFGELFF. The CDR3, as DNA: TGCGCCAGCAGCCAACTTGCCCTCTTCGGGGAGCTGTTTTTT.

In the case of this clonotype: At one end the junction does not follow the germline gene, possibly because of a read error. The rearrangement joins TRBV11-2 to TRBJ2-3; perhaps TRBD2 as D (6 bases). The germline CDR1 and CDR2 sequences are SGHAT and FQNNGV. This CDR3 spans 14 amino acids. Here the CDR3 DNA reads TGTGCCAGCAACTTAAGGACTACGAAGGATACGCGGTATTTT. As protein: CASNLRTTKDTRYF.

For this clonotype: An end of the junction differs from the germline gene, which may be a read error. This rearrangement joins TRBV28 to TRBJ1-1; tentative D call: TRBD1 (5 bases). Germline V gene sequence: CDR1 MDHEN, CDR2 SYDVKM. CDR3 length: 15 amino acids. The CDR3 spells CASSFSQEMNTEVFF. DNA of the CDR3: TGTGCCAGCAGTTTTTCACAGGAGATGAACACTGAAGTTTTCTTT.

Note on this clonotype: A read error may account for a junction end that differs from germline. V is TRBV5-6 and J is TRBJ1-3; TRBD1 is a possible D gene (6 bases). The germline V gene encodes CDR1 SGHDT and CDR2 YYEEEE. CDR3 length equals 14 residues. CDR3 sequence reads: CAISPDSSGITIYF. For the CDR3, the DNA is TGTGCCATCAGCCCGGACAGCTCTGGAATCACCATATATTTT.

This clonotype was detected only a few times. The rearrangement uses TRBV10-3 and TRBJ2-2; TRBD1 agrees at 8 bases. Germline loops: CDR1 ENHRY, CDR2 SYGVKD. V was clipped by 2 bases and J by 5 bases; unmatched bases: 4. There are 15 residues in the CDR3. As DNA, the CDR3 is TGTGCCATCAGTGAGCAACAGGGGGATACCGGGGAGCTGTTTTTT. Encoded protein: CAISEQQGDTGELFF.

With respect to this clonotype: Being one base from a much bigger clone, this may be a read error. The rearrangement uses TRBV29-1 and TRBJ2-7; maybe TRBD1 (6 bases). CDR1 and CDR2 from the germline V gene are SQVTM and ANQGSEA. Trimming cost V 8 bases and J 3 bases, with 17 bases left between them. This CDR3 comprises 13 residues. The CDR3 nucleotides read TGCAGCACCCAACAGGGCACAATCTACGAGCAGTACTTC. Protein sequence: CSTQQGTIYEQYF.

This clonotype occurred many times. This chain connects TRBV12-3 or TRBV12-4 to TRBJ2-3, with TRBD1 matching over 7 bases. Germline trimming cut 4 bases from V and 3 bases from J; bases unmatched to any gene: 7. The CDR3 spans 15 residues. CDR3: CASSSDRVGTDTQYF. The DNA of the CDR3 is TGTGCCAGCAGTTCAGACAGGGTGGGGACAGATACGCAGTATTTT.

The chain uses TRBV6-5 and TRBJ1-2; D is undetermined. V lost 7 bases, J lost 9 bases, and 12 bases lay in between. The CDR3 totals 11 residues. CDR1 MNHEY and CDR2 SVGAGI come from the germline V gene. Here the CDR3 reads CASTDGRCYTF. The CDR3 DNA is TGTGCCAGCACCGATGGAAGATGCTACACCTTC.

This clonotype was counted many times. The CDR3 loop reads CASSLRQGGQPQHF. CDR3 coding DNA: TGTGCCAGCAGTCTCAGACAGGGAGGGCAGCCCCAGCATTTT. The chain carries TRBV28 and TRBJ1-5; 7 positions agree with TRBD1. The CDR3 spans 14 residues. Unmatched junction bases numbered 8, after V lost 5 bases and J lost 7 bases. CDR1 and CDR2 from the germline V gene are MDHEN and SYDVKM.

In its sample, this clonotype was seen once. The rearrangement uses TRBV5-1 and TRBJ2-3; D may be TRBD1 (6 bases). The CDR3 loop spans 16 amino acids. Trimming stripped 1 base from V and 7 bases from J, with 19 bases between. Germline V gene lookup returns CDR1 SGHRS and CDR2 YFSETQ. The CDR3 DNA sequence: TGCGCCAGCAGCTTGAACGGCAGGGGAAGAGCATATACGCAGTATTTT. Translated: CASSLNGRGRAYTQYF.

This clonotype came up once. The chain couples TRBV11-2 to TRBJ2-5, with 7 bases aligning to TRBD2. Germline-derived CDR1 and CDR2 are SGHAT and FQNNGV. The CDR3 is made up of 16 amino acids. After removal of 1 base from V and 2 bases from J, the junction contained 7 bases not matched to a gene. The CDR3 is CASSLGSASGQETQYF. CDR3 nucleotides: TGTGCCAGCAGCTTAGGATCGGCTAGCGGACAAGAGACCCAGTACTTC.

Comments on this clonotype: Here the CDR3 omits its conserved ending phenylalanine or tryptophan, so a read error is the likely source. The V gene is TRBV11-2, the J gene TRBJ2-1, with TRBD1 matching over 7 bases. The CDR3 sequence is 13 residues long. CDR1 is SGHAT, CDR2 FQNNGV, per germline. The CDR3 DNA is TGTGTCAGCAGCTTTAAAGGGGGCAATGAACAGTTCTAC. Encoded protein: CVSSFKGGNEQFY.

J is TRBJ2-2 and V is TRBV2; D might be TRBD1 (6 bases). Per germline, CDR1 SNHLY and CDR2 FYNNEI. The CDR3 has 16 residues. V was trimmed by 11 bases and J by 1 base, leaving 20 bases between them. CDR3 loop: CAGSGPGAMNTGELFF. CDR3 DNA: TGTGCCGGCTCGGGCCCAGGGGCGATGAACACCGGGGAGCTGTTTTTT.

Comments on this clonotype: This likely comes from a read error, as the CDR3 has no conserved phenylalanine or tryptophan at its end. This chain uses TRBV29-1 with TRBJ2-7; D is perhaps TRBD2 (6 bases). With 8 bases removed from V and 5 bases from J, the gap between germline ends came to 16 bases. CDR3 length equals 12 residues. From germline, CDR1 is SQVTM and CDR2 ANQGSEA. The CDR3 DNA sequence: TGCAGCTCCCTGGCTAGCGAACACGAGCAGTACTCC. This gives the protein CSSLASEHEQYS.

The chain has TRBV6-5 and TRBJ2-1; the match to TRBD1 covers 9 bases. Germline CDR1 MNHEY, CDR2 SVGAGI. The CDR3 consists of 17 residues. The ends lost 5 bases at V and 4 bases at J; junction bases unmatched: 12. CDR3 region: CASSDRPGTGLYNEQFF. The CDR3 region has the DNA TGTGCCAGCAGTGATCGACCCGGGACAGGGCTGTACAATGAGCAGTTCTTC.

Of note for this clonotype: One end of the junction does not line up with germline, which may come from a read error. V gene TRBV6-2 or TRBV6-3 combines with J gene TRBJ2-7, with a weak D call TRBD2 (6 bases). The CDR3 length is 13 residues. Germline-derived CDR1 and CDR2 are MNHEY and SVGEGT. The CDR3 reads CASSSGKDYDQYF. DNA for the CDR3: TGTGCCAGCAGCTCAGGGAAGGACTACGATCAGTACTTC.

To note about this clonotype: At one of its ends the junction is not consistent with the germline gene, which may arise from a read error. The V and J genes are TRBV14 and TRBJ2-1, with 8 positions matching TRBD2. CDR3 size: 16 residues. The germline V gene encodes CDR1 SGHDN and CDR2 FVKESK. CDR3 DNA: TGTGCCAGCAGTGCCATAGCGGGATGTGTAAACAATGAGCAATTCTTC. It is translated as CASSAIAGCVNNEQFF. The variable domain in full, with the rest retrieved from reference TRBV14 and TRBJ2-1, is EAGVTQFPSHSVIEKGQTVTLRCDPISGHDNLYWYRRVMGKEIKFLLHFVKESKQDESGMPNNRFLAERTGGTYSTLKVQPAELEDSGVYFCASSAIAGCVNNEQFFGPGTRLTVL.

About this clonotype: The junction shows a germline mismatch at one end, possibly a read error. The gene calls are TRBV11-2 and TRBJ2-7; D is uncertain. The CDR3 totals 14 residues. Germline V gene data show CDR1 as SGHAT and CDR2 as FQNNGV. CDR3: CVSNLDGVAYKQYF. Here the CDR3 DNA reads TGTGTCAGCAACTTAGATGGAGTTGCCTACAAGCAGTACTTC.

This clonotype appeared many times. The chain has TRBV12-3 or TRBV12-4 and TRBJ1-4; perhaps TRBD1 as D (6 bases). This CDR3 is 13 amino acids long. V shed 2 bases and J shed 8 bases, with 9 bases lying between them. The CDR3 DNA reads TGTGCCAGCAGTTTATCAGGGGTCGAAAAACTGTTTTTT. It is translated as CASSLSGVEKLFF.

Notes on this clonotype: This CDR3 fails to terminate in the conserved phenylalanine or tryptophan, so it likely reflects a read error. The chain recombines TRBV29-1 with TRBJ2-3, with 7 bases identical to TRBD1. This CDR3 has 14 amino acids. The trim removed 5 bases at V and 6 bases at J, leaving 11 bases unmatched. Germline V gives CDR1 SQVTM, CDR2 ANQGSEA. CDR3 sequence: CSVSGTGASDTQYI. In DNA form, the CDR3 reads TGCAGCGTTTCCGGCACAGGGGCGTCGGATACGCAGTATATT.

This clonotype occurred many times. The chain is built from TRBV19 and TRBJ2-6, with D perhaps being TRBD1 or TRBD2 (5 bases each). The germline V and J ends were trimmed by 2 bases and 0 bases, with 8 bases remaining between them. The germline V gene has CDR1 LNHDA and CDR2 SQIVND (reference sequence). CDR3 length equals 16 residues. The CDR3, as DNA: TGTGCCAGTAGTATAAAAGGGACCTCTGGGGCCAACGTCCTGACTTTC. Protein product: CASSIKGTSGANVLTF.

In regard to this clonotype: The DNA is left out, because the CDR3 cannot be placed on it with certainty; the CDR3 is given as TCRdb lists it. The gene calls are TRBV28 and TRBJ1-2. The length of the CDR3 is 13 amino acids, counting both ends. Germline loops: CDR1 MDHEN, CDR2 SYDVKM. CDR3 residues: CASILVTDYGYTF.

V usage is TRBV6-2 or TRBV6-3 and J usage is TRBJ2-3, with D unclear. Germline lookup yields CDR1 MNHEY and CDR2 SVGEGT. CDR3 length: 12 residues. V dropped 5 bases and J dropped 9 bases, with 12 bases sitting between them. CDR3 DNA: TGTGCCAGCAGTCCCATTGTCTTAACGCAGTATTTT. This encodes CASSPIVLTQYF.

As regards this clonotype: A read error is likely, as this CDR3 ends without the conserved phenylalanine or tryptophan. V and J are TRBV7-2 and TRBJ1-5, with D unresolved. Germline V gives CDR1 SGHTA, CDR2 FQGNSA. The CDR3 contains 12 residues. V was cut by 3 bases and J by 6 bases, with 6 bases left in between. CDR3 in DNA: TGTGCCAGCAGCTTCGGAGGTCAGCCCCAGCATTAT. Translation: CASSFGGQPQHY.

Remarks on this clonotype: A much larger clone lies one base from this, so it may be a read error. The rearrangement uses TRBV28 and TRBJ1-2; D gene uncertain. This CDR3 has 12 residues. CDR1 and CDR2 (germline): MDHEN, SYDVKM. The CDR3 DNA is TGTGCCAGCAGTTCGTCCAGATATGACTACACCTTC. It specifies CASSSSRYDYTF.